This T cell receptor (beta chain) is from a study of T cell repertoires in cytomegalovirus infection. Study context: Selection of CMV epitopes for the study included recently identified HLA-C-restricted and well-studied HLA-B-restricted ones. CMV infection and matching HLA type were both indicated by public TCR beta signatures. Study outcomes and limitations: Individuals carrying CMV plus the relevant HLA were identified by cumulative frequency of public TCR beta families. Across the ex vivo response, the dominant clonotypes were HLA-C-restricted CMV-specific TCR beta clonotypes.

There are many counts of this clonotype. Its antigen is still unknown. Each CDR3 protein is one row after TCRdb ran MiXCR on the reads. The sample includes some 800,000 distinct CDR3 sequences, 30% to 35% of them seen just once. The source was cultured CD8+ T cells from PBMCs, collected from culture after CMV antigen stimulation. This receptor was identified in a human donor in good health (CMV status not recorded). Some clones in this sample may be carry-over from other donors' samples.

Here the CDR3 DNA reads TGTGCCAGCAGCTTAGGCTCACAGGGGGCTTCTCAGCCCCAGCATTTT. Translating gives CASSLGSQGASQPQHF. The rearrangement links TRBV7-9 to TRBJ1-5; 9 nucleotides line up with TRBD1. The V and J ends lost 1 base and 6 bases, in that order; junction bases with no gene match: 7. CDR3 length equals 16 residues. From germline, CDR1 is SEHNR and CDR2 FQNEAQ (reference sequence). Full variable domain (missing parts from reference TRBV7-9 and TRBJ1-5): DTGVSQNPRHKITKRGQNVTFRCDPISEHNRLYWYRQTLGQGPEFLTYFQNEAQLEKSRLLSDRFSAERPKGSFSTLEIQRTEQGDSAMYLCASSLGSQGASQPQHFGDGTRLSIL.